This T cell receptor (beta chain) was captured by sequencing in a study of low-dose radiotherapy and immunotherapy resistance in tumors. Study details: On an every-two-weeks schedule, patients received intravenous nivolumab 240 mg, along with ipilimumab 1 mg/kg every six weeks.

Germline CDR1 and CDR2: DFQATT and SNEGSKA (reference sequence). The CDR3 has 11 residues. V was cut by 5 bases and J by 6 bases, with 9 bases left in between. Stated time point: after trial treatment. Specified treatment: LDRT plus nivolumab, ipilimumab, low-dose cyclophosphamide and aspirin (RACIN trial). First-strand cDNA relied on TRAV- and TRBV-specific primers spanning alpha and beta chains. A roughly 21-cycle PCR with a constant-region primer and V-primer adapter amplified TCRs. TCRdb re-called the reads through MiXCR, storing one row per CDR3 protein. The sample has approximately 42,000 distinct CDR3 sequences; 20% to 25% are singletons. This clonotype appeared many times.

This clonotype was obtained from a male donor with prostate cancer. The material was PBMCs, obtained after low-dose radiotherapy plus immunotherapy. The chain recombines TRBV20-1 with TRBJ2-3; a weak D match, TRBD2 (6 bases). The CDR3 DNA reads as TGCAGTGCTGGAGGGCCCGATACGCAGTATTTT. Amino acids: CSAGGPDTQYF.